Shown below are 26 T cell receptor beta chains from a single sample sequenced in a study of T cells in Graves' hyperthyroidism and ophthalmopathy. From RNA transcripts, TCR beta CDR3 regions were amplified. The HTBI set primed first-round TCR CDR3 RT-PCR. Each CDR3 protein is one row after TCRdb ran MiXCR on the multiplex PCR reads. The sample lists approximately 430,000 distinct CDR3 sequences; roughly 14% were seen once. Sequencing input: blood. These receptor sequences come from a man aged 18 to 35 with Graves' ophthalmopathy.

This clonotype was seen many times. This chain connects TRBV6-1 to TRBJ2-3; 10 bases are shared with TRBD1. CDR3 size: 14 residues. V was clipped by 5 bases and J by 8 bases; unmatched bases: 7. CDR1 and CDR2 from the germline V gene are MNHNS and SASEGT. This CDR3 reads CASSRRDRGVTQYF. CDR3 bases: TGTGCCAGCAGTCGCCGGGACAGGGGTGTTACGCAGTATTTT.

This clonotype was recorded at least ten times. The chain joins TRBV15 to TRBJ2-5; TRBD2 matches at 10 bases. The V and J ends lost 4 bases and 2 bases, in that order; junction bases with no gene match: 4. The length of the CDR3 is 15 residues. Germline loops: CDR1 LNHNV, CDR2 YYDKDF (reference sequence). The CDR3 here is CATSTLAGVQETQYF. CDR3 coding DNA: TGTGCCACCAGCACGCTAGCGGGGGTTCAAGAGACCCAGTACTTC.

This clonotype was seen ten or more times. The genes are TRBV12-3 or TRBV12-4 and TRBJ2-1, with D tentatively TRBD2 (6 bases). V was cut by 6 bases and J by 0 bases, with 9 bases left in between. The CDR3 contains 14 residues. CDR3 sequence reads: CASRAGSSYNEQFF. The CDR3 DNA sequence: TGTGCCAGCAGGGCGGGATCCTCCTACAATGAGCAGTTCTTC.

This chain links TRBV4-1 with TRBJ1-2, with unresolved D. The germline V gene has CDR1 MGHRA and CDR2 YSYEKL. Trimming took off 0 bases at V and 3 bases at J, with 8 bases between the two ends. This CDR3 is 14 amino acids long. CDR3: CASSQDAAHYGYTF. In DNA form, the CDR3 reads TGCGCCAGCAGCCAAGATGCAGCGCACTATGGCTACACCTTC.

This clonotype was seen a handful of times. This chain joins TRBV12-3 or TRBV12-4 and TRBJ1-4, with 7 bases aligning to TRBD1. J was trimmed by 4 bases and V by 6 bases; bases with no gene match: 5. The CDR3 consists of 14 residues. The CDR3 loop is CASRKRQGNEKLFF. The CDR3 coding sequence is TGTGCCAGCAGGAAGAGACAGGGTAATGAAAAACTGTTTTTT.

This clonotype was recorded many times. V gene TRBV6-6 combines with J gene TRBJ2-3, with 9 bases matching TRBD2. The CDR3 length is 17 residues. The V gene end was trimmed by 2 bases and the J gene end by 1 base; junction bases not matched to a gene: 7. Germline V CDR1 and CDR2: MNHNY, SVGAGI (reference sequence). CDR3 bases: TGTGCCAGCAGTTACGAAGGGACTAGCTACCGCACAGATACGCAGTATTTT. This gives the protein CASSYEGTSYRTDTQYF.

The chain recombines TRBV5-4 with TRBJ1-2; D unclear. Trimming stripped 0 bases from V and 0 bases from J, with 15 bases between. The CDR3 has 17 amino acids. CDR1 is SGHNT, CDR2 YYREEE, per germline (reference sequence). The CDR3 DNA reads as TGTGCCAGCAGCTTGGATGTCCTGACGGGAGCTAACTATGGCTACACCTTC. Translation gives CASSLDVLTGANYGYTF.

This clonotype was counted at least ten times. The chain uses TRBV30 and TRBJ1-6, with D perhaps matching TRBD1 (5 bases). CDR1 GTSNPN and CDR2 SVGIG come from the germline V gene (reference sequence). This CDR3 has 14 residues. V was shortened by 2 bases and J by 5 bases, with 10 bases between the two germline ends. The DNA for the CDR3 is TGTGCCTGGAGTAGCGGGACGGATAATTCACCCCTCCACTTT. Its protein is CAWSSGTDNSPLHF.

This rearrangement joins TRBV20-1 to TRBJ1-4; D gene uncertain. CDR1 is DFQATT and CDR2 is SNEGSKA in the germline V gene (reference sequence). The CDR3 has 12 residues. Trimming left V 3 bases short and J 5 bases short, with 7 bases between. The chain's CDR3 is CSASFPNEKLFF. In DNA form, the CDR3 reads TGCAGTGCTAGCTTCCCAAATGAAAAACTGTTTTTT.

This clonotype was counted many times. The gene calls are TRBV4-2 and TRBJ2-5; 10 nucleotides line up with TRBD1. There are 16 residues in the CDR3. V trimming: 4 bases; J trimming: 2 bases; junction bases outside the gene matches: 7. Germline V lookup: CDR1 LGHNA, CDR2 YNFKEQ. The CDR3 region is CASSPRTGGRQETQYF. CDR3 nucleotide sequence: TGTGCCAGCAGCCCGCGGACAGGGGGGCGTCAAGAGACCCAGTACTTC.

This clonotype was picked up many times. The rearrangement links TRBV18 to TRBJ2-5, with D hard to call. The CDR3 contains 11 residues. Germline CDR1 KGHSH, CDR2 LQKENI. V was clipped by 9 bases and J by 4 bases, with 9 bases between them. CDR3 coding DNA: TGTGCCAGTCGATTTTTAGAGACCCAGTACTTC. It specifies CASRFLETQYF.

The sample holds many counts of this clonotype. V is TRBV9 and J is TRBJ1-2; 8 positions match TRBD1. Germline CDR1 is SGDLS and CDR2 is YYNGEE. V shed 4 bases, J shed 4 bases, and the junction held 9 bases outside the gene matches. The CDR3 is 15 amino acids. CDR3 nucleotide sequence: TGTGCCAGCAGCCAGTTAGGGGACAGGCCCTATGGCTACACCTTC. This encodes CASSQLGDRPYGYTF.

V usage is TRBV5-1 and J usage is TRBJ1-2, with D maybe TRBD1 (6 bases). CDR3 length equals 14 residues. Germline CDR1 reads SGHRS; CDR2 reads YFSETQ. The ends were cut back, 0 bases at V and 6 bases at J, with 12 bases in the middle. In nucleotides, the CDR3 is TGCGCCAGCAGCTTGGATGAGGCAGGGGATGGCTACACCTTC. Protein sequence: CASSLDEAGDGYTF.

This clonotype was counted only a few times. The J gene is TRBJ1-3, the V gene TRBV4-2, with D uncertain. Germline assignment: CDR1 LGHNA and CDR2 YNFKEQ. The CDR3 spans 13 residues. V shed 0 bases and J shed 7 bases, with 7 bases lying between them. The CDR3 bases are TGTGCCAGCAGCCAAGATCTTGTCAACACCATATATTTT. As protein: CASSQDLVNTIYF.

The V call is TRBV19, the J call TRBJ2-3; 11 bases match TRBD2. Germline V gives CDR1 LNHDA, CDR2 SQIVND (reference sequence). Trimming cost V 7 bases and J 3 bases; bases outside gene matches: 6. This CDR3 is built from 15 residues. DNA for the CDR3: TGTGCCAGTATACCGACTAGCGGGGAGACAGATACGCAGTATTTT. This gives the protein CASIPTSGETDTQYF.

Comments on this clonotype: A read error is possible here, since a much larger clone lies one base away. The V and J genes are TRBV2 and TRBJ1-6; D not certain. The CDR3 is 14 amino acids. The germline CDR1 and CDR2 sequences are SNHLY and FYNNEI. V lost 7 bases to trimming and J lost 6 bases, with 13 bases between them. For the CDR3, the DNA is TGTGCCAGCAATGATTTTAGCGGTAATTCACCCCTCCACTTT. It yields the protein CASNDFSGNSPLHF.

This clonotype was recorded at least ten times. The chain is built from TRBV27 and TRBJ2-3; 7 bases are a match to TRBD2. The CDR3 consists of 18 residues. The V segment lost 4 bases and the J segment 2 bases; nucleotides outside the gene matches: 15. Germline V lookup: CDR1 MNHEY, CDR2 SMNVEV (reference sequence). The CDR3 is CASSWRPGLPIHTDTQYF. In nucleotides, the CDR3 is TGTGCCAGCAGTTGGAGACCGGGACTACCTATACACACAGATACGCAGTATTTT.

At least ten counts were recorded for this clonotype. This chain uses TRBV9 with TRBJ2-7; the match to TRBD1 covers 10 bases. The CDR3 runs 14 residues. Germline loops: CDR1 SGDLS, CDR2 YYNGEE. The V segment lost 3 bases and the J segment 4 bases; nucleotides outside the gene matches: 4. This chain's CDR3 is CASSEGQGWYEQYF. The CDR3 DNA reads as TGTGCCAGCAGCGAGGGACAGGGGTGGTACGAGCAGTACTTC.

The V gene is TRBV6-5, the J gene TRBJ2-5, with 11 bases identical to TRBD2. V lost 6 bases and J lost 1; bases outside the gene matches: 4. CDR3 size: 15 residues. Per the germline V gene, CDR1 is MNHEY and CDR2 is SVGAGI. The CDR3 DNA sequence: TGTGCCAGCAGCTTAGCGGGAGGGCTCCAAGAGACCCAGTACTTC. Its translation is CASSLAGGLQETQYF.

This clonotype was found a few times. J is TRBJ2-5 and V is TRBV18; 12 nucleotides line up with TRBD1. Per germline, CDR1 KGHSH and CDR2 LQKENI. The CDR3 consists of 17 residues. V trimming: 4 bases; J trimming: 3 bases; junction bases outside the gene matches: 9. The CDR3 sequence: CASSRRDRGLLKETQYF. The CDR3 DNA reads as TGTGCCAGCTCACGACGGGACAGGGGGCTGTTAAAAGAGACCCAGTACTTC.

The chain joins TRBV20-1 to TRBJ2-2; unclear D gene. CDR1 and CDR2 (germline): DFQATT, SNEGSKA (reference sequence). V dropped 0 bases and J dropped 4 bases, with 9 bases sitting between them. The CDR3 consists of 14 residues. The CDR3 DNA sequence: TGCAGTGCTAGAGATGGCCAGCCCACCGGGGAGCTGTTTTTT. Translated: CSARDGQPTGELFF.

This clonotype was seen many times. The DNA of the CDR3 is TGTGCCAGCAGTTTAGTAAGGTCTAGGGACGAGCAGTACTTC. Translation: CASSLVRSRDEQYF. The chain employs TRBV27 and TRBJ2-7; no reliable D call. Trimming shortened V by 2 bases and J by 5 bases, and 13 bases separated the two germline ends. The CDR3 consists of 14 residues. Germline loops: CDR1 MNHEY, CDR2 SMNVEV (reference sequence).

This sequence joins TRBV10-2 and TRBJ2-2; no definite D call. Trimming took off 2 bases at V and 5 bases at J, with 12 bases between the two ends. The CDR3 sequence is 15 residues long. CDR1 is WSHSY and CDR2 is SAAADI in the germline V gene. The CDR3 nucleotides read TGCGCCAGCAGTGAGCATAATTTGAGAACCGGGGAGCTGTTTTTT. Its translation is CASSEHNLRTGELFF.

The genes are TRBV19 and TRBJ1-1; possible D gene TRBD1, 5 bases. The CDR3 has 15 amino acids. CDR1 and CDR2 (germline): LNHDA, SQIVND (reference sequence). V was cut by 8 bases and J by 1 base, with 17 bases left in between. The CDR3 nucleotides read TGTGCCAGTCGCCGGTTGTGGCAGGGGAACACTGAAGCTTTCTTT. Encoded protein: CASRRLWQGNTEAFF.

The table lists this clonotype with many counts. The chain employs TRBV7-9 and TRBJ2-5; the match to TRBD2 covers 8 bases. The CDR3 is 15 residues long. V lost 5 bases to trimming and J lost 1 base; unmatched junction nucleotides: 6. CDR1 and CDR2 from the germline V gene are SEHNR and FQNEAQ (reference sequence). The CDR3 DNA reads as TGTGCCAGCAGCCCCCTCGGGACTAGCCAAGAGACCCAGTACTTC. Its protein product is CASSPLGTSQETQYF. Drawing the rest from reference TRBV7-9 and TRBJ2-5, the complete variable domain is DTGVSQNPRHKITKRGQNVTFRCDPISEHNRLYWYRQTLGQGPEFLTYFQNEAQLEKSRLLSDRFSAERPKGSFSTLEIQRTEQGDSAMYLCASSPLGTSQETQYFGPGTRLLVL.

This clonotype was detected ten times or more. The chain employs TRBV6-1 and TRBJ2-3; D possibly corresponds to TRBD2 (6 bases). Germline CDR1 is MNHNS and CDR2 is SASEGT. This CDR3 is 16 amino acids long. With 5 bases removed from V and 0 bases from J, the gap between germline ends came to 15 bases. The CDR3 here is CASSYTTGTSTDTQYF. The CDR3 region has the DNA TGTGCCAGCAGTTACACAACCGGGACTAGCACAGATACGCAGTATTTT.